Below are 18 T cell receptor beta chains sequenced from a single sample in a study of graft-versus-host responses after intestinal transplantation. Method: immunoSEQ multiplex PCR; TCRdb's copy keeps in-frame clones and lacks some. The sample lists roughly 40,000 clones; approximately 95% were seen once. Material: PBMCs, obtained around 720 days after intestinal transplantation. The source is a human patient who received an intestinal transplant, so some T cells may come from the graft donor.

The chain joins TRBV5-6 to TRBJ2-2; D is possibly TRBD1 (6 bases). The CDR3 extends over 17 amino acids. CDR1 and CDR2 from the germline V gene are SGHDT and YYEEEE. The ends were cut back, 5 bases at V and 2 bases at J, with 19 bases in the middle. In DNA form, the CDR3 reads TGTGCCAGCAGGGGTCGGGCAGGGGCCCCCAACACCGGGGAGCTGTTTTTT. Protein product: CASRGRAGAPNTGELFF.

This chain links TRBV10-3 with TRBJ2-3; TRBD2 aligns across 11 bases. J gave up 5 bases and V 8 bases, and 3 bases lay outside the gene matches. Germline V gene sequence: CDR1 ENHRY, CDR2 SYGVKD. The CDR3 sequence is 13 residues long. CDR3 coding DNA: TGTGCCATCTCCGGGACTAGCGGAGATACGCAGTATTTT. This codes for CAISGTSGDTQYF.

The gene calls are TRBV6-5 and TRBJ2-7; 10 bases line up with TRBD1. CDR1 MNHEY and CDR2 SVGAGI come from the germline V gene. V was clipped by 8 bases and J by 4 bases; unmatched bases: 8. This CDR3 spans 14 amino acids. CDR3 loop: CASDRGPRGYEQYF. CDR3 nucleotide sequence: TGTGCCAGCGACAGGGGGCCTCGAGGGTACGAGCAGTACTTC.

The chain links TRBV6-1 to TRBJ2-5, with 7 nucleotides matching TRBD1. The CDR3 runs 15 residues. V was clipped by 5 bases and J by 5 bases; unmatched bases: 11. From germline, CDR1 is MNHNS and CDR2 SASEGT. The CDR3 sequence is CASSPGQVVTETQYF. CDR3 DNA sequence: TGTGCCAGCAGTCCTGGACAGGTTGTTACGGAGACCCAGTACTTC.

The chain couples TRBV4-1 to TRBJ2-5, with 8 bases lining up with TRBD1. The CDR3 totals 16 residues. Germline V gene data show CDR1 as MGHRA and CDR2 as YSYEKL. With 3 bases clipped from V and 2 bases from J, the junction kept 8 bases outside the gene matches. As DNA, the CDR3 is TGCGCCAGCAGCCACCCCAGACAGGGGCTACAAGAGACCCAGTACTTC. It specifies CASSHPRQGLQETQYF.

The gene calls are TRBV29-1 and TRBJ2-1; D remains unclear. V shed 5 bases and J shed 4 bases, with 15 bases lying between them. Germline loops: CDR1 SQVTM, CDR2 ANQGSEA. CDR3 length equals 14 residues. CDR3 nucleotides: TGCAGCGTTAATTCAGAGCGCCGATACAATGAGCAGTTCTTC. Translated: CSVNSERRYNEQFF.

The chain recombines TRBV4-2 with TRBJ2-7; D gene uncertain. There are 15 residues in the CDR3. The V gene lost 5 bases and the J gene lost 0 bases, with 14 bases spanning the gap. The germline V gene has CDR1 LGHNA and CDR2 YNFKEQ. The CDR3 sequence is CASSLARTNSYEQYF. CDR3 nucleotides: TGTGCCAGCAGCTTGGCCAGGACCAACTCCTACGAGCAGTACTTC.

The V call is TRBV28, the J call TRBJ2-7; D is undetermined. This CDR3 has 11 amino acids. V was shortened by 5 bases and J by 2 bases, with 4 bases between the two germline ends. Germline assignment: CDR1 MDHEN and CDR2 SYDVKM. CDR3 amino acids: CASSTTYEQYF. For the CDR3, the DNA is TGTGCCAGCAGTACTACCTACGAGCAGTACTTC.

The chain uses TRBV9 and TRBJ1-6; D remains unclear. Germline loops: CDR1 SGDLS, CDR2 YYNGEE. This CDR3 has 18 residues. V was pared by 2 bases and J by 0 bases, with 15 bases between. The CDR3 bases are TGTGCCAGCAGCGTCGAATTCGAGAAAAGCTCCTATAATTCACCCCTCCACTTT. It encodes CASSVEFEKSSYNSPLHF.

The J gene is TRBJ2-1, the V gene TRBV2; 9 positions match TRBD1. The germline gives CDR1 SNHLY, CDR2 FYNNEI. This CDR3 has 12 amino acids. Trimming at V came to 10 bases and at J to 12 bases, leaving 10 bases not matched to a gene. CDR3 sequence (DNA): TGTGCCACGAAAGCAAGGGGACAGGGGCAGTTCTTC. Amino acid sequence: CATKARGQGQFF.

The chain carries TRBV5-5 and TRBJ2-3; 7 bases are shared with TRBD2. Per germline, CDR1 SGHKS and CDR2 YYEKEE (reference sequence). Trimming at V came to 4 bases and at J to 2 bases, leaving 10 bases not matched to a gene. The CDR3 consists of 16 residues. As DNA, the CDR3 is TGTGCCAGCAGCACACCGACTAGCCCCTCCACAGATACGCAGTATTTT. This translates into CASSTPTSPSTDTQYF.

The chain carries TRBV4-2 and TRBJ2-3, with a tentative D call TRBD2 (5 bases). The ends were cut back, 2 bases at V and 2 bases at J, with 14 bases in the middle. There are 16 residues in the CDR3. Per the germline V gene, CDR1 is LGHNA and CDR2 is YNFKEQ. CDR3 coding DNA: TGTGCCAGCAGCCAACAAGCGGCCAGCCCCACAGATACGCAGTATTTT. This sequence encodes CASSQQAASPTDTQYF.

The J gene is TRBJ2-5, the V gene TRBV6-5; D possibly matches TRBD1 or TRBD2 (5 bases each). The CDR3 covers 13 residues. CDR1 MNHEY and CDR2 SVGAGI come from the germline V gene. V shed 6 bases and J shed 0 bases, with 8 bases lying between them. The CDR3 spells CASRGENQETQYF. CDR3 nucleotides: TGTGCCAGCAGAGGGGAGAACCAAGAGACCCAGTACTTC.

This clone showed up just once. The chain recombines TRBV6-1 with TRBJ1-1; D may be TRBD1 (5 bases). The CDR3 length is 13 residues. Trimming cost V 6 bases and J 1 base, with 9 bases left between them. Germline loops: CDR1 MNHNS, CDR2 SASEGT. CDR3 in amino acids: CASSVTANTEAFF. Here the CDR3 DNA reads TGTGCCAGCAGCGTGACAGCGAACACTGAAGCTTTCTTT.

The V and J genes are TRBV29-1 and TRBJ1-2; 11 nucleotides match TRBD1. This CDR3 is 13 amino acids long. V shed 6 bases and J 4 bases; nucleotides not matched to a gene: 4. Per germline, CDR1 SQVTM and CDR2 ANQGSEA. CDR3 bases: TGCAGCGTGAGGGACAGGGGGATCTATGGCTACACCTTC. It translates to CSVRDRGIYGYTF.

This rearrangement joins TRBV10-3 to TRBJ2-3, with 7 nucleotides matching TRBD1. CDR1 is ENHRY and CDR2 is SYGVKD in the germline V gene. This CDR3 contains 14 residues. The J segment lost 2 bases and the V segment lost 5 bases, leaving 4 bases of the junction unmatched. The CDR3 sequence is CAISRQGNTDTQYF. CDR3 bases: TGTGCCATCAGTCGACAGGGAAACACAGATACGCAGTATTTT.

This CDR3 is CASSARPGLAGYEQYF. In DNA form, the CDR3 reads TGTGCCAGCAGTGCCAGACCGGGACTAGCGGGTTACGAGCAGTACTTC. V is TRBV2 and J is TRBJ2-7; 12 bases match TRBD2. CDR3 size: 16 residues. Per the germline V gene, CDR1 is SNHLY and CDR2 is FYNNEI. J gave up 4 bases and V 4 bases, and 8 bases lay outside the gene matches.

The V call is TRBV7-2, the J call TRBJ2-7; 7 nucleotides match TRBD1. The trim removed 5 bases at V and 3 bases at J, leaving 10 bases unmatched. The CDR3 totals 15 residues. Germline-derived CDR1 and CDR2 are SGHTA and FQGNSA. The CDR3 nucleotides read TGTGCCAGCAGCCCCACCGGGACAGAAAACTACGAGCAGTACTTC. Encoded protein: CASSPTGTENYEQYF.